This is a list of T cell receptor beta chains from one sample in a study of cytomegalovirus exposure and HLA in healthy donors. Method: immunoSEQ multiplex PCR; TCRdb's copy keeps in-frame clones and lacks some. The table has around 130,000 clones, around three quarters seen once. Sequencing was carried out using PBMCs. All receptors come from a woman between 55 and 75 years old in good health and CMV-seropositive. Each CDR3 is given with its conserved first and last residue. The D gene is left open where the match is weak. The size of a clone is reported for some rows only, either as once, few or many, or as a class for expanded clones.

TRBJ2-7 few TRBV6-1 NA TGTGCCAGTGCCCGGACTCCGGAGGGCTCCTACGAGCAGTACTTC CASARTPEGSYEQYF
TRBJ2-7 few TRBV5-1 TRBD1 TGCGCCAGCAGCTTAGGTCGAGCACAGGGGTCCTACGAGCAGTACTTC CASSLGRAQGSYEQYF
TRBJ2-7 NA TRBV19 TRBD2 TGTGCCAGTAGTAGGAGGGGAGGGACCTCGGACGAGCAGTACTTC CASSRRGGTSDEQYF
TRBJ2-7 NA TRBV19 TRBD1 TGTGCCAGTAGTACCGGACAGGGGGCGTTCTACGAGCAGTACTTC CASSTGQGAFYEQYF
TRBJ1-1 NA TRBV2 NA TGTGCCAGTGCCATGCCGGGGATCGGAATGAACACTGAAGCTTTCTTT CASAMPGIGMNTEAFF
TRBJ2-2 once TRBV5-1 TRBD1 TGCGCCAGCAGCTTTACAGGGGGCAGCACCGGGGAGCTGTTTTTT CASSFTGGSTGELFF
TRBJ2-7 NA TRBV2 NA TGTGCCAGCAGTGAAGTAGATTTCTACGAGCAGTACTTC CASSEVDFYEQYF
TRBJ2-3 NA TRBV5-1 TRBD2 TGCGCCAGCAGCTTGGCAGCGGGGGGCACAGATACGCAGTATTTT CASSLAAGGTDTQYF
TRBJ1-5 NA TRBV10-1 NA TGCGCCAGGCCGGGACACCGAACCAATCAGCCCCAGCATTTT CARPGHRTNQPQHF
TRBJ2-7 NA TRBV5-5 TRBD1 TGTGCCAGCAGGGAATTAGGGGGCCAAGTCTACGAGCAGTACTTC CASRELGGQVYEQYF
TRBJ1-2 NA TRBV7-9 NA TGTGCCAGCAGCTCCGACGGGGACTATGGCTACACCTTC CASSSDGDYGYTF
TRBJ1-2 NA TRBV4-1 NA TGCGCCAGCAGCCAAACAGTGACTAACTATGGCTACACCTTC CASSQTVTNYGYTF
TRBJ2-7 NA TRBV6-5 TRBD2 TGTGCCAGCGGGACTAAGGGTTACGAGCAGTACTTC CASGTKGYEQYF
TRBJ2-7 NA TRBV5-4 NA TGTGCCAACAGCTTTGACAGGATGGAGCAGTACTTC CANSFDRMEQYF
TRBJ2-5 NA TRBV5-1 NA TGCGCCAGCAGCCCCTCGGGAGTTAACCAAGAGACCCAGTACTTC CASSPSGVNQETQYF
TRBJ1-3 few TRBV14 NA TGTGCCAGCAGCCAAGAGGTAACAGGACAGAACTCTGGAAACACCATATATTTT CASSQEVTGQNSGNTIYF
TRBJ2-7 NA TRBV5-6 NA TGTGCCAGCAACCCGGGAGCCACCGGCGTGCAGCAGTACTTC CASNPGATGVQQYF
TRBJ2-1 few TRBV19 NA TGTGCCAGTAGTATAATGAGGGGGTCCTACAATGAGCAGTTCTTC CASSIMRGSYNEQFF
TRBJ2-7 NA TRBV10-3 TRBD1 TGTGCCATCAGTGAGCCGGGACAGGCCCACGAGCAGTACTTC CAISEPGQAHEQYF
TRBJ1-5 NA TRBV5-1 TRBD1 TGCGCCAGCAGCCTCGGGACAGGGAGCGGGCAGCAGCCCCAGCATTTT CASSLGTGSGQQPQHF
TRBJ1-4 NA TRBV7-9 TRBD1 TGTGCCAGCAGCCCTGGGACAGGGCTAGTCACTAATGAAAAACTGTTTTTT CASSPGTGLVTNEKLFF
TRBJ2-3 NA TRBV5-4 NA TGTGCCAGCAGCTACCCCAGGGGAAGCACAGATACGCAGTATTTT CASSYPRGSTDTQYF
TRBJ1-2 few TRBV7-9 NA TGTGCCAGCAGCTTTGACACCCTGAATGGCTACACCTTC CASSFDTLNGYTF
TRBJ2-5 NA TRBV5-6 NA TGTGCCAGCAGCTTGAGGGGATTCCAAGAGACCCAGTACTTC CASSLRGFQETQYF
TRBJ1-1 once TRBV6-6 NA TGTGCCAGCAGCCGCGGGGGGGTCCCGGGGACTGAAGCTTTCTTT CASSRGGVPGTEAFF
TRBJ1-1 once TRBV18 NA TGTGCCAGCTCACCGGACTCCCAAAATGTTCCTAAAGCTTTCTTT CASSPDSQNVPKAFF
TRBJ2-5 NA TRBV5-1 NA TGCGCCACCTCAACCAGGACAGAGGCTCAAGAGACCCAGTACTTC CATSTRTEAQETQYF
TRBJ2-3 once TRBV18 NA TGTGCCAGCTCACCAGAAGGGGGGGGGCCCACAGATACGCAGTATTTT CASSPEGGGPTDTQYF
TRBJ2-3 NA TRBV28 NA TGTGCCAGCAGGCGACAGGCCGATACGCAGTATTTT CASRRQADTQYF
TRBJ2-1 NA TRBV7-6 TRBD2 TGTGCCAGCAGCCCCGGACTAGCGGGGGCCCTTAGGGAGAATGAGCAGTTCTTC CASSPGLAGALRENEQFF
TRBJ1-2 NA TRBV5-1 TRBD1 TGCGCCAGCAGCGAGACAGGGTCCAACTATGGCTACACCTTC CASSETGSNYGYTF
TRBJ2-2 NA TRBV13 TRBD2 TGTGCCAGCAGCTTATCGGGAGGGGGGGCGGACACCGGGGAGCTGTTTTTT CASSLSGGGADTGELFF
TRBJ2-5 few TRBV7-9 TRBD2 TGTGCCAGCAGCCCGGGGGGATTATTCCAGTACTTC CASSPGGLFQYF
TRBJ1-1 NA TRBV5-4 NA TGTGCCAGCAGCCGGTCGGGGTTCGGTGAAGCTTTCTTT CASSRSGFGEAFF
TRBJ1-3 NA TRBV4-1 NA TGCGCCAGCAGCCCTCCCCTCTCTGGAAACACCATATATTTT CASSPPLSGNTIYF
TRBJ1-6 NA TRBV2 NA TGTGCCAGCATCCTTACAGGGCGTAATTCCCCCCTCCACTTT CASILTGRNSPLHF
TRBJ1-5 few TRBV9 NA TGTGCCAGCAGCGAGGGGATAACTCAGCCCCAGCATTTT CASSEGITQPQHF
TRBJ2-5 few TRBV15 TRBD2 TGTGCCACGATGGGGGGAGGGGCGCCCGGGGAGACCCAGTACTTC CATMGGGAPGETQYF
TRBJ2-2 NA TRBV28 TRBD1 TGTGCCAGCAGCCACGGGACAGGCAAGTTCGGGGAGCTGTTTTTT CASSHGTGKFGELFF
TRBJ1-6 NA TRBV6-5 NA TGTGCCAGCAGTTACACCCAGGGTCACAATTCACCCCTCCACTTT CASSYTQGHNSPLHF
TRBJ2-5 NA TRBV6-6 TRBD2 TGTGCCAGCAGTCGAAATAGCGGGGGGAGAGAGACCCAGTACTTC CASSRNSGGRETQYF